This T cell receptor beta chain was sequenced in a study of CD8+CD57+ T cells in acquired aplastic anemia. Study-wide context: Sorted CD4+ and CD8+ cell DNA averaged 3.2 ug. Overall study results and limits: A set of twenty-nine CD8+ CDR3 sequences was shared between patients and controls, and these sequences appeared highly expressed in patients.

TCR beta VDJ and CDR3 profiles were obtained from a genomic DNA template. One entry per CDR3 protein results from TCRdb running MiXCR on the reads. Of 150,000 to 180,000 distinct CDR3 sequences in the sample, about 54% were seen once. This clonotype was seen a few times. Its matching antigen is unknown. CDR3 length: 13 residues. The J segment lost 11 bases and the V segment lost 5 bases, leaving 9 bases of the junction unmatched. Germline CDR1 is LNHDA and CDR2 is SQIVND (reference sequence). Patients sequenced had flow cytometry evidence of CD8+CD57+ cell expansion. Each of the patients presented with severe acquired aplastic anemia. The blood sampling took place in patients who had so far received no therapy.

The receptor's source is a human donor with aplastic anemia. The chain couples TRBV19 to TRBJ1-1; 9 bases fit TRBD1. The sequenced sample consisted of sorted CD4+, CD8+, or CD8+CD57+ T cells (not recorded which) from PBMCs. DNA of the CDR3: TGTGCCAGTAGTGAACAGGGGGCGAATCGGGCTTTCTTT. Its translation is CASSEQGANRAFF.